These 5 T cell receptor beta chains originate from one sample sequenced in a study of blood T cell repertoires in COVID-19. Data came from immunoSEQ multiplex PCR; TCRdb stores just in-frame clones and leaves some out. Seen here are fewer than 500,000 clones, 80% to 90% observed once, and the top ten hold 1% to 1.5%. The sample comprised PBMCs or T cells enriched from blood (not recorded which). The receptors shown here come from a man under 40 who had recovered from COVID-19.

This chain joins TRBV18 and TRBJ1-5, with D possibly matching TRBD1 (5 bases). CDR1 and CDR2 (germline): KGHSH, LQKENI. The CDR3 extends over 13 amino acids. Deletions cut 3 bases from V and 6 bases from J, with 9 bases between. The CDR3 DNA sequence: TGTGCCAGCTCACCGGGGGAGGTTCAGCCCCAGCATTTT. Translated: CASSPGEVQPQHF.

The chain employs TRBV4-3 and TRBJ2-7; 9 nucleotides line up with TRBD2. The CDR3 runs 14 residues. V lost 4 bases, J lost 5 bases, and 6 bases stayed unmatched. Germline CDR1 and CDR2: LGHNA and YSLEER. CDR3 in amino acids: CASSPGLASHEQYF. For the CDR3, the DNA is TGCGCCAGCAGCCCGGGACTAGCTAGCCACGAGCAGTACTTC.

This chain connects TRBV24-1 to TRBJ1-2; TRBD1 might be the D (5 bases). The V and J ends lost 2 bases and 1 base respectively, with 7 bases between them. The CDR3 has 14 residues. The V gene's germline CDR1 is KGHDR and CDR2 SFDVKD. For the CDR3, the DNA is TGTGCCACCAGTGATTCAGACAGTAACTATGGCTACACCTTC. The encoded protein is CATSDSDSNYGYTF.

This sequence joins TRBV7-8 and TRBJ2-1; 15 bases match TRBD2. Looked up from germline, CDR1 is SGHVS and CDR2 is FQNEAQ. CDR3 length: 20 amino acids. J was trimmed by 0 bases and V by 3 bases; bases with no gene match: 9. CDR3 sequence: CASSFPGLAGGLSSYNEQFF. The CDR3 DNA reads as TGTGCCAGCAGCTTTCCGGGACTAGCGGGGGGCCTCAGCTCCTACAATGAGCAGTTCTTC. The full variable domain, rest sourced from reference TRBV7-8 and TRBJ2-1, is GAGVSQSPRYKVAKRGQDVALRCDPISGHVSLFWYQQALGQGPEFLTYFQNEAQLDKSGLPSDRFFAERPEGSVSTLKIQRTQQEDSAVYLCASSFPGLAGGLSSYNEQFFGPGTRLTVL.

The chain is built from TRBV9 and TRBJ2-7, with TRBD1 matching 8 bases. This CDR3 is built from 16 residues. With 3 bases clipped from V and 3 bases from J, the junction kept 11 bases outside the gene matches. Germline V gene lookup returns CDR1 SGDLS and CDR2 YYNGEE. The CDR3 sequence: CASSEDPGTGLYEQYF. Written as DNA, the CDR3 is TGTGCCAGCAGCGAAGACCCCGGGACAGGCCTCTACGAGCAGTACTTC.